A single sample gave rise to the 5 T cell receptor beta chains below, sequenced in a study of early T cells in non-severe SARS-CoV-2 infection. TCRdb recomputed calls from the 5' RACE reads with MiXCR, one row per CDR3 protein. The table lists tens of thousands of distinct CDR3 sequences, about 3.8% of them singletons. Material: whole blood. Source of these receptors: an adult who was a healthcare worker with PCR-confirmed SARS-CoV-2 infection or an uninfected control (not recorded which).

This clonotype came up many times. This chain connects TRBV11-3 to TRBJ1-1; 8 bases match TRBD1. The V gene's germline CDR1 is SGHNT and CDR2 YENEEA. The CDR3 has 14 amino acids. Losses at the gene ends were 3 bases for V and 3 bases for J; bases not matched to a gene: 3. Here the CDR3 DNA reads TGTGCCAGCAGCTTCCAGGGGGCGGACACTGAAGCTTTCTTT. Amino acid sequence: CASSFQGADTEAFF. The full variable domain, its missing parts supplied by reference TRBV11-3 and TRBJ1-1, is EAGVVQSPRYKIIEKKQPVAFWCNPISGHNTLYWYLQNLGQGPELLIRYENEEAVDDSQLPKDRFSAERLKGVDSTLKIQPAELGDSAVYLCASSFQGADTEAFFGQGTRLTVV.

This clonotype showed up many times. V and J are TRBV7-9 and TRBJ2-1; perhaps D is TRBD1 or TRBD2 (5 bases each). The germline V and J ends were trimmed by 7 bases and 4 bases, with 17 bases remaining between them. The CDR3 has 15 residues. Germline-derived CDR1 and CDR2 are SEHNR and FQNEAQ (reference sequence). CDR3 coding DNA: TGTGCCAGCACCATCGGCGAGGGGTGGTACAATGAGCAGTTCTTC. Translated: CASTIGEGWYNEQFF.

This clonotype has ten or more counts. The CDR3 reads CSARVGLGAVSYNEQFF. The CDR3 DNA reads as TGCAGTGCTAGAGTAGGTTTAGGCGCGGTGTCCTACAATGAGCAGTTCTTC. The chain has TRBV20-1 and TRBJ2-1; D is ambiguous. CDR3 length: 17 residues. The germline V and J ends were trimmed by 1 base and 1 base, with 17 bases remaining between them. In germline, CDR1 is DFQATT, CDR2 SNEGSKA (reference sequence).

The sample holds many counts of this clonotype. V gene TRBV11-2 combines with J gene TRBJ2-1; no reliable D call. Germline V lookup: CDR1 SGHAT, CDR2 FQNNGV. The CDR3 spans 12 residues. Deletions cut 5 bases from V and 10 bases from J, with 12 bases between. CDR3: CASSPALTEQFF. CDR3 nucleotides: TGTGCCAGCAGCCCCGCCCTCACAGAGCAGTTCTTC.

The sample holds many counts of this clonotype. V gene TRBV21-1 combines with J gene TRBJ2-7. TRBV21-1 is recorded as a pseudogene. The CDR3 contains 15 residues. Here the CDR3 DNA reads TGTGCCAGCAGCAAAGCAAAAAGGCAAGCCTACGAGCAGTACTTC. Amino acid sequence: CASSKAKRQAYEQYF.